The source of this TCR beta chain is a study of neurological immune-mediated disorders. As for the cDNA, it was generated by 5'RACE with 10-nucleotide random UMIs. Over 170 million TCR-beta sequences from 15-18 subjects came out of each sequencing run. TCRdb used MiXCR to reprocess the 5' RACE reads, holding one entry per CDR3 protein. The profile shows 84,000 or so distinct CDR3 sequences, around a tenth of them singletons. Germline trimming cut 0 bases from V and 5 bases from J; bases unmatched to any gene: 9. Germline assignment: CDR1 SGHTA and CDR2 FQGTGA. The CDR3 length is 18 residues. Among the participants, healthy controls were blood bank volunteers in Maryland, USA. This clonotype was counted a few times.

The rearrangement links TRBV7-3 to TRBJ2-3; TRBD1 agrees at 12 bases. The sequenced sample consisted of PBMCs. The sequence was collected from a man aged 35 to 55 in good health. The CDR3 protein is CASSLTVLGQGARDTQYF. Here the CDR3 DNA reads TGTGCCAGCAGCTTAACGGTGCTGGGACAGGGGGCGAGAGATACGCAGTATTTT.